The clone carrying this T cell receptor beta chain was picked up a small number of times. Expressed TCRB transcripts got sequenced, as all isolated RNA was reverse transcribed. The protocol was immunoSEQ multiplex PCR, while the TCRdb copy is restricted to in-frame clones and leaves out a portion. Found here are around 500,000 clones, about 30% of them singletons; the top ten hold around 0.065%. The record originates from a study of beta chain features in type 1 diabetes. The CDR3 runs to 13 residues. Trimming left V 4 bases short and J 2 bases short, with 6 bases between. CDR1 SQVTM and CDR2 ANQGSEA come from the germline V gene.

The chain is built from TRBV29-1 and TRBJ2-6; D perhaps matches TRBD1 (5 bases). The receptor comes from a man aged 18 to 30 in good health. Material for sequencing was naive CD4+ T cells from blood. CDR3 bases: TGCAGCGTTGCGACAGCTGGGGCCAACGTCCTGACTTTC. Translating gives CSVATAGANVLTF.